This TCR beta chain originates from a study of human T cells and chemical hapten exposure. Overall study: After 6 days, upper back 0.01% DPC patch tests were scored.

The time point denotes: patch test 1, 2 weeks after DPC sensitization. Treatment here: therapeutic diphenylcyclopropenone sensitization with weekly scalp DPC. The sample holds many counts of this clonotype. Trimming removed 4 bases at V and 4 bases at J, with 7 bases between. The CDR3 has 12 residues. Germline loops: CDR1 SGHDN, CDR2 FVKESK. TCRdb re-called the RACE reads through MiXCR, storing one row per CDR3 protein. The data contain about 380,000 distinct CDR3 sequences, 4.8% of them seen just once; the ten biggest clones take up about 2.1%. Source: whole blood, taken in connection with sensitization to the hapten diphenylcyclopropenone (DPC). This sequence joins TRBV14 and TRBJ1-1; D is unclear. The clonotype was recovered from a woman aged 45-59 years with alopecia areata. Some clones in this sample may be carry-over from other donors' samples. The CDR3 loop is CASSRAVTEAFF. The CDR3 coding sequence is TGTGCCAGCAGCCGGGCGGTCACTGAAGCTTTCTTT. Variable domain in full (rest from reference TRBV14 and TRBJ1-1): EAGVTQFPSHSVIEKGQTVTLRCDPISGHDNLYWYRRVMGKEIKFLLHFVKESKQDESGMPNNRFLAERTGGTYSTLKVQPAELEDSGVYFCASSRAVTEAFFGQGTRLTVV.